Here is one T cell receptor (beta chain) with its context. The record originates from a study of blood T cell repertoires in COVID-19. Overall study context: PBMCs, B-cell-depleted T cells, or T cells provided the cDNA or gDNA that made up the material.

The protocol was immunoSEQ multiplex PCR, while the TCRdb copy is restricted to in-frame clones and leaves out a portion. The sample lists some 200,000 clones, roughly nine tenths occurring once. The study drew participants aged roughly 18 to 89 years from approximately 23 US areas. Assignment of participants to cohorts was predicated upon participant-reported clinical history. Germline V gives CDR1 SEHNR, CDR2 FQNEAQ (reference sequence). The CDR3 has 15 residues. Unmatched junction bases numbered 2, after V lost 0 bases and J lost 7 bases. The TCR sequence derives from a woman aged 18-35 years in a cohort exposed to, infected with or recovered from COVID-19 (not recorded which). The chain combines TRBV7-9 with TRBJ2-1; 11 nucleotides match TRBD2. Sequenced: PBMCs or T cells enriched from blood (not recorded which). The CDR3 nucleotides are TGTGCCAGCAGCTTAGCGGGACTAGCGGAGAATGAGCAGTTCTTC. Amino acid sequence: CASSLAGLAENEQFF.